This T cell receptor (beta chain) originates from a study of blood T cell repertoires in COVID-19. Data came from immunoSEQ multiplex PCR; TCRdb stores just in-frame clones and leaves some out. The sample holds approximately 250,000 clones, about 87% seen once. This CDR3 is built from 18 residues. CDR1 MGHRA and CDR2 YSYEKL come from the germline V gene. Trimming cost V 4 bases and J 0 bases; bases outside gene matches: 10. V usage is TRBV4-1 and J usage is TRBJ1-3; 9 bases line up with TRBD1. The source is a middle-aged woman with acute COVID-19. Sequenced input: PBMCs or T cells enriched from blood (not recorded which). CDR3 DNA sequence: TGCGCCAGCAGCCCGAAGGGGACAGGGTTAGACTCTGGAAACACCATATATTTT. Its protein product is CASSPKGTGLDSGNTIYF.